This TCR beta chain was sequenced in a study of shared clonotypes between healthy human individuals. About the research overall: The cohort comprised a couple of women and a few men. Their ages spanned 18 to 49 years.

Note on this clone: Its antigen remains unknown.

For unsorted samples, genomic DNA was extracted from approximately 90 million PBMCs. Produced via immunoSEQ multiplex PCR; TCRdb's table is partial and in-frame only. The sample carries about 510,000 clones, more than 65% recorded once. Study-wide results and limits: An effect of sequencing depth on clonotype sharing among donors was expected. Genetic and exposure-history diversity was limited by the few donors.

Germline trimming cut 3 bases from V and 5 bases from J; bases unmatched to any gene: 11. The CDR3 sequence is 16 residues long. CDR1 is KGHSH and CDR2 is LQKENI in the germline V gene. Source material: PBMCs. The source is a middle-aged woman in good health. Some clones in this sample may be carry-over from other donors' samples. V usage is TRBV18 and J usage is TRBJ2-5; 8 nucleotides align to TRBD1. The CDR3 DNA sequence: TGTGCCAGCTCACCGATCGTACCGACAGGGGAGGAGACCCAGTACTTC. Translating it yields CASSPIVPTGEETQYF.